What follows describes a single T cell receptor beta chain. CDR1 and CDR2 (germline): MNHEY, SMNVEV (reference sequence). The CDR3 consists of 16 residues. The ends lost 2 bases at V and 7 bases at J; junction bases unmatched: 10. Source study methods: Scientists estimated how many nucleated cells there were by amplifying reference gene primers. The method was immunoSEQ multiplex PCR; TCRdb's version includes in-frame clones alone and lacks a portion of them. V, J and clone size derive from that table, while D and trimming were established from the DNA sequence. The repertoire holds approximately 89,000 clones, with approximately 81% as singletons. These data are taken from a study of blood T cell repertoires in COVID-19. Turning to the study itself: The samples span acute and convalescent COVID-19 from the United States, Italy and Spain. The cDNA or gDNA used as material had been derived from T cells, B-cell-depleted T cells, or PBMCs.

Sequencing was done on a sample of peripheral blood. The clonotype originates from an older woman with acute or convalescent COVID-19. This chain uses TRBV27 with TRBJ2-1, with TRBD1 matching 8 bases. DNA for the CDR3: TGTGCCAGCAGTTTAACCCGCCGACAGGGGATGAATGAGCAGTTCTTC. It translates to CASSLTRRQGMNEQFF.